These T cell receptor beta chains were read from a single sample in a study of blood T cell repertoires in COVID-19. Generated by immunoSEQ multiplex PCR, the TCRdb table keeps only in-frame clones and is missing some. The sample has 55,000 to 85,000 clones; roughly 86% are singletons. Material: peripheral blood. The receptor source for this set is a woman aged 70-85 years with acute or convalescent COVID-19. CDR3s include the opening cysteine and the closing phenylalanine or tryptophan. D genes are given only for firm matches. Where a row states a size, it is once, few, many or the class of an expanded clone; other rows omit it.

V	J	D	size	CDR3	DNA
TRBV19	TRBJ1-1	-	-	CASSPHSGTANTEAFF	TGTGCCAGTAGTCCCCATAGCGGTACAGCGAACACTGAAGCTTTCTTT
TRBV3-1/TRBV3-2	TRBJ1-3	-	-	CASSSPWGEGGNTIYF	TGTGCCAGCAGCTCCCCTTGGGGAGAAGGTGGAAACACCATATATTTT
TRBV27	TRBJ1-4	-	-	CASSLREGGDDEKLFF	TGTGCCAGCAGTTTGAGGGAGGGGGGTGATGATGAAAAACTGTTTTTT
TRBV27	TRBJ2-7	-	-	CASRRGSPYDPEYF	TGTGCCAGCAGGCGAGGGTCCCCCTACGATCCAGAGTACTTC
TRBV29-1	TRBJ2-1	TRBD1	-	CSSDSTGAYNEQFF	TGCAGCTCCGATTCGACAGGGGCCTACAATGAGCAGTTCTTC
TRBV6-5	TRBJ1-4	TRBD1	-	CASSYRGPGEKLFF	TGTGCCAGCAGTTACAGGGGGCCGGGTGAAAAACTGTTTTTT
TRBV2	TRBJ1-5	-	few	CASSEGQVGQPQHF	TGTGCCAGCAGTGAAGGACAGGTCGGTCAGCCCCAGCATTTT
TRBV13	TRBJ1-1	-	-	CASSSGGNTEAFF	TGTGCCAGCAGCTCGGGGGGAAACACTGAAGCTTTCTTT
TRBV4-1	TRBJ2-5	-	-	CASSHPLDYSKETQYF	TGCGCCAGCAGCCACCCCTTAGATTATTCGAAGGAGACCCAGTACTTC
TRBV4-2	TRBJ2-1	TRBD2	-	CASSQVPSGRDEQFF	TGTGCCAGCAGCCAAGTACCTAGCGGGAGGGATGAGCAGTTCTTC
TRBV10-3	TRBJ2-5	-	-	CAISDPGAQETQYF	TGTGCCATCAGTGATCCAGGGGCGCAAGAGACCCAGTACTTC
TRBV19	TRBJ1-3	-	once	CASSMQEDPGNTIYF	TGTGCCAGTAGTATGCAGGAGGACCCTGGAAACACCATATATTTT
TRBV10-3	TRBJ1-6	-	few	CAISESSVYSNSPLHF	TGTGCCATCAGTGAGTCCTCCGTCTACTCTAATTCACCCCTCCACTTT
TRBV6-6	TRBJ1-2	TRBD1	few	CASSYSNRGGYGYTF	TGTGCCAGCAGTTACTCGAACAGGGGAGGCTATGGCTACACCTTC
TRBV3-1/TRBV3-2	TRBJ1-2	TRBD1	-	CASSMNRGNHYGYTF	TGTGCCAGCAGCATGAACAGGGGAAACCACTATGGCTACACCTTC
TRBV30	TRBJ2-5	-	few	CAWSVLLTDQETQYF	TGTGCCTGGAGTGTACTTCTCACAGATCAAGAGACCCAGTACTTC
TRBV5-6	TRBJ2-7	TRBD1	-	CASSFFRTGTYEQYF	TGTGCCAGCAGCTTTTTCCGGACAGGGACTTACGAGCAGTACTTC
TRBV5-6	TRBJ2-5	-	once	CASSLAGIQETQYF	TGTGCCAGCAGCTTGGCGGGAATCCAAGAGACCCAGTACTTC
TRBV6-5	TRBJ1-1	TRBD1	-	CASGGTGLNTEAFF	TGTGCCAGCGGAGGGACAGGGCTGAACACTGAAGCTTTCTTT
TRBV6-1	TRBJ1-2	-	-	CASSEATPYGYTF	TGTGCCAGCAGTGAAGCGACACCCTATGGCTACACCTTC
TRBV18	TRBJ2-7	TRBD2	-	CASSQTSGGASPHEQYF	TGTGCCAGCTCCCAGACTAGCGGGGGGGCCTCGCCTCACGAGCAGTACTTC
TRBV19	TRBJ2-1	TRBD1	-	CASSITGGGEQFF	TGTGCCAGTAGTATTACAGGGGGCGGTGAGCAGTTCTTC
TRBV2	TRBJ1-2	-	-	CARRQLGSYGYTF	TGTGCCAGGAGACAACTGGGGAGCTATGGCTACACCTTC
TRBV28	TRBJ2-7	-	-	CASSYSSYEQYF	TGTGCCAGCAGCTATAGTTCCTACGAGCAGTACTTC
TRBV4-3	TRBJ1-4	-	-	CASSQGGLGATNEKLFF	TGCGCCAGCAGCCAAGGAGGGTTGGGTGCAACTAATGAAAAACTGTTTTTT
TRBV19	TRBJ1-5	TRBD1	-	CASSEDRGNQPQHF	TGTGCCAGTAGCGAGGACAGGGGCAATCAGCCCCAGCATTTT
TRBV19	TRBJ1-1	-	once	CASSPDSSHTEAFF	TGTGCCAGTAGTCCCGACAGCTCGCACACTGAAGCTTTCTTT
TRBV6-1	TRBJ1-6	-	-	CASSESFRAYNSPLHF	TGTGCCAGCAGTGAATCTTTCCGGGCCTATAATTCACCCCTCCACTTT
TRBV27	TRBJ2-7	TRBD1	-	CASRSLQGDTYEQYF	TGTGCCAGCAGAAGCCTCCAGGGGGACACCTACGAGCAGTACTTC
TRBV6-5	TRBJ2-5	-	-	CASSSTSKTQYF	TGTGCCAGCAGCTCAACATCAAAGACCCAGTACTTC
TRBV2	TRBJ2-3	-	-	CASSERAGGNTDTQYF	TGTGCCAGCAGTGAACGGGCAGGAGGGAACACAGATACGCAGTATTTT
TRBV14	TRBJ1-2	-	many	CASSPPGHGGGYTF	TGTGCCAGCAGCCCCCCGGGACACGGTGGAGGCTACACCTTC
TRBV6-5	TRBJ2-7	-	-	CASTGTRYEQYF	TGTGCCAGCACCGGAACTAGGTACGAGCAGTACTTC
TRBV28	TRBJ2-3	-	-	CASSFSEAGTDTQYF	TGTGCCAGCAGTTTTAGCGAAGCCGGCACAGATACGCAGTATTTT
TRBV18	TRBJ1-3	TRBD1	-	CASSLRQGPSSGNTIYF	TGTGCCAGCTCCCTACGACAGGGGCCCTCCTCTGGAAACACCATATATTTT
TRBV19	TRBJ1-3	-	-	CASSMRANTIYF	TGTGCCAGTAGTATGCGTGCGAACACCATATATTTT
TRBV11-3	TRBJ2-1	TRBD1	-	CASSPTTGFNNEQFF	TGTGCCAGCAGCCCAACGACAGGGTTTAACAATGAGCAGTTCTTC
TRBV19	TRBJ2-5	TRBD1	once	CASSIGASSTGETQYF	TGTGCCAGTAGTATCGGGGCTAGCTCGACAGGGGAGACCCAGTACTTC
TRBV5-1	TRBJ1-6	-	-	CASSKDRWTYNSPLHF	TGCGCCAGCAGCAAAGACAGGTGGACCTATAATTCACCCCTCCACTTT
TRBV4-1	TRBJ1-4	-	-	CASSQGNTGFGQLFF	TGCGCCAGCAGCCAGGGAAATACAGGGTTCGGGCAACTGTTTTTT
TRBV6-5	TRBJ2-7	TRBD1	-	CASSSDRVFYEQYF	TGTGCCAGCAGTTCGGACAGGGTTTTCTACGAGCAGTACTTC
TRBV18	TRBJ1-2	-	-	CASSLDSNYGYTF	TGTGCCAGCTCACTTGACAGTAACTATGGCTACACCTTC